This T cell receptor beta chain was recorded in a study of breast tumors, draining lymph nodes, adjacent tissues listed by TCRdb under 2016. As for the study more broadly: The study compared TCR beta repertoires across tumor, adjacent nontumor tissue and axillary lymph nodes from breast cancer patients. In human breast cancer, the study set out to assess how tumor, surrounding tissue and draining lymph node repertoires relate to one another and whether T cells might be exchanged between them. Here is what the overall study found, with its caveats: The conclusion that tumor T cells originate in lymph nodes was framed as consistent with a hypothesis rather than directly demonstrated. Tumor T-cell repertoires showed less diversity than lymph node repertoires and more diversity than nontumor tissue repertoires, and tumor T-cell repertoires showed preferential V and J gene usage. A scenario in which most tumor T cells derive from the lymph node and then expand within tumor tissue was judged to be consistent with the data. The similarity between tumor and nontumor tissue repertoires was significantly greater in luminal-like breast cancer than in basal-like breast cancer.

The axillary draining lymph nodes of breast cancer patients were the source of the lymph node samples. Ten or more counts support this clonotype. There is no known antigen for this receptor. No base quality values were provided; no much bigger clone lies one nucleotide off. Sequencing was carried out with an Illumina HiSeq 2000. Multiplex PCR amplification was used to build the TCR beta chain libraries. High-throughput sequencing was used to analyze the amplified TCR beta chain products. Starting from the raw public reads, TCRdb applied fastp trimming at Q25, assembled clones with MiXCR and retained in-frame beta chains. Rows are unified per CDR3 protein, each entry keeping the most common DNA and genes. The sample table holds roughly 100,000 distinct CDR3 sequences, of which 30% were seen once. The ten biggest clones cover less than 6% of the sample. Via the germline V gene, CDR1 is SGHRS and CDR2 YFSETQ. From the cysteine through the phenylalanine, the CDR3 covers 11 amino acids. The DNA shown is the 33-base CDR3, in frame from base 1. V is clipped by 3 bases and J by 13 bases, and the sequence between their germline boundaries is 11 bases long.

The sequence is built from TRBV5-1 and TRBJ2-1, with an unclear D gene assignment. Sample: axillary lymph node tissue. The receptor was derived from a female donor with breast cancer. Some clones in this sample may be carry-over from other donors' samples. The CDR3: CASSSDHRQFF. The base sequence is TGCGCCAGCAGCTCTGACCACCGACAGTTCTTC.